One sample yielded the 24 T cell receptor beta chains listed below, sequenced in a study of cytomegalovirus exposure and HLA in healthy donors. PCR was performed using 60 Vbeta and 13 Jbeta primers. Clones were sequenced by immunoSEQ multiplex PCR, and TCRdb holds only the in-frame ones, with some missing. The table lists about 130,000 clones, roughly 80% of them singletons. Sequences were obtained from PBMCs. These receptors were taken from a female donor in good health and CMV-seronegative.

With regard to this clone: This same CDR3 is encoded by further DNA sequences in the sample. The chain carries TRBV15 and TRBJ2-1, with 13 bases matching TRBD2. The length of the CDR3 is 17 residues. Germline V gene sequence: CDR1 LNHNV, CDR2 YYDKDF (reference sequence). J was trimmed by 7 bases and V by 3 bases; bases with no gene match: 9. The CDR3 DNA follows: TGTGCCACCAGCAGGGCCCCGACTAGCGGGAGGTATAATGAGCAGTTCTTC. Translated, it gives CATSRAPTSGRYNEQFF. The full variable domain, in which reference TRBV15 and TRBJ2-1 provide the parts outside the CDR3, is DAMVIQNPRYQVTQFGKPVTLSCSQTLNHNVMYWYQQKSSQAPKLLFHYYDKDFNNEADTPDNFQSRRPNTSFCFLDIRSPGLGDTAMYLCATSRAPTSGRYNEQFFGPGTRLTVL.

DNA of the CDR3: TGTGCCAGCAGTCCCAACAGGGGACCTGGAAACACCATATATTTT. This gives the protein CASSPNRGPGNTIYF. The chain combines TRBV2 with TRBJ1-3; 7 nucleotides align to TRBD1. This CDR3 region has 15 residues. Germline lookup yields CDR1 SNHLY and CDR2 FYNNEI. The V segment lost 5 bases and the J segment 2 bases; nucleotides outside the gene matches: 6.

The J gene is TRBJ2-5, the V gene TRBV27; 16 bases are shared with TRBD2. The CDR3 is 19 amino acids. With 0 bases clipped from V and 5 bases from J, the junction kept 9 bases outside the gene matches. Germline CDR1 MNHEY, CDR2 SMNVEV (reference sequence). The CDR3 loop is CASSLSVGTSGRAGETQYF. The DNA of the CDR3 is TGTGCCAGCAGTTTATCGGTCGGGACTAGCGGGAGGGCCGGGGAGACCCAGTACTTC.

The chain recombines TRBV9 with TRBJ2-2, with 9 bases that match TRBD2. This CDR3 is built from 16 residues. After removal of 3 bases from V and 3 bases from J, the junction contained 6 bases not matched to a gene. CDR1 and CDR2 (germline): SGDLS, YYNGEE. The CDR3 DNA sequence: TGTGCCAGCAGCGGGGCTAGCGGGGCATACACCGGGGAGCTGTTTTTT. Amino acid sequence: CASSGASGAYTGELFF. Drawing the rest from reference TRBV9 and TRBJ2-2, the complete variable domain is DSGVTQTPKHLITATGQRVTLRCSPRSGDLSVYWYQQSLDQGLQFLIQYYNGEERAKGNILERFSAQQFPDLHSELNLSSLELGDSALYFCASSGASGAYTGELFFGEGSRLTVL.

V gene TRBV10-3 combines with J gene TRBJ2-1, with TRBD2 matching 14 bases. The CDR3 totals 15 residues. The V gene's germline CDR1 is ENHRY and CDR2 SYGVKD. Trimming cost V 6 bases and J 8 bases; bases outside gene matches: 6. The CDR3 region has the DNA TGTGCCATCAGCGGGACTAGCGGGAGTCGGTATGAGCAGTTCTTC. This sequence encodes CAISGTSGSRYEQFF.

The genes are TRBV7-9 and TRBJ1-1; unclear D gene. The CDR3 is 13 amino acids. Between the trimmed V and J ends, which lost 2 bases and 0 bases, there was a span of 4 bases. CDR1 SEHNR and CDR2 FQNEAQ come from the germline V gene (reference sequence). In DNA, the CDR3 is TGTGCCAGCAGCTTACAGATGAACACTGAAGCTTTCTTT. It specifies CASSLQMNTEAFF.

This clone has more than one count but fewer than ten. An end of the junction differs from the germline gene, which may be a read error. The V and J genes are TRBV7-9 and TRBJ2-7, with D possibly being TRBD1 (5 bases). The CDR3 has 13 residues. Germline-derived CDR1 and CDR2 are SEHNR and FQNEAQ (reference sequence). CDR3 amino acids: CSSRAPGWHEQYF. The CDR3 nucleotides read TGTTCCAGCCGGGCCCCAGGGTGGCACGAGCAGTACTTC.

The rearrangement joins TRBV15 to TRBJ2-5; D unresolved. The CDR3 contains 13 residues. V shed 0 bases and J shed 4 bases, with 6 bases lying between them. Germline V gives CDR1 LNHNV, CDR2 YYDKDF (reference sequence). As DNA, the CDR3 is TGTGCCACCAGCAGAGATGTCCGAGAGACCCAGTACTTC. It translates to CATSRDVRETQYF.

The CDR3 protein is CASSGGLGGPGANVLTF. The CDR3 nucleotides are TGCGCCAGCAGCGGAGGGCTCGGGGGGCCCGGGGCCAACGTCCTGACTTTC. The chain combines TRBV5-1 with TRBJ2-6; D may be TRBD2 (7 bases). Trimming took off 4 bases at V and 4 bases at J, with 18 bases between the two ends. Germline loops: CDR1 SGHRS, CDR2 YFSETQ. The CDR3 is 17 amino acids.

This clone was counted once. The junction differs from germline at one of its ends, possibly a read error. The rearrangement links TRBV9 to TRBJ2-4, with 7 bases lining up with TRBD1. The CDR3 spans 15 residues. Germline V gene lookup returns CDR1 SGDLS and CDR2 YYNGEE. CDR3 in DNA: TGTGCCAGCAGCCCCAGCGGACAGGACGAAAACAGTCAGTACTTC. This gives the protein CASSPSGQDENSQYF.

The V and J genes are TRBV30 and TRBJ2-7, with 7 bases lining up with TRBD2. The CDR3 has 13 amino acids. Germline lookup yields CDR1 GTSNPN and CDR2 SVGIG (reference sequence). The junction had 6 bases not matched to a gene; V was cut back by 4 bases and J by 3 bases. CDR3 sequence (DNA): TGTGCCTGGACGGGAGGTTCTTTCTACGAGCAGTACTTC. Protein product: CAWTGGSFYEQYF.

The chain uses TRBV10-3 and TRBJ2-3; D possibly corresponds to TRBD2 (5 bases). Per the germline V gene, CDR1 is ENHRY and CDR2 is SYGVKD. V was cut by 10 bases and J by 3 bases, with 14 bases left in between. The CDR3 totals 13 residues. The CDR3 region is CARAQSGTDTQYF. The DNA of the CDR3 is TGTGCCAGGGCCCAAAGCGGAACAGATACGCAGTATTTT.

Only one count was recorded for this clone. In the same sample, other DNA sequences code for this CDR3. V and J are TRBV18 and TRBJ2-5; 7 positions match TRBD1. The trim removed 3 bases at V and 1 base at J, leaving 2 bases unmatched. Germline CDR1 and CDR2: KGHSH and LQKENI. This CDR3 spans 14 amino acids. CDR3 coding DNA: TGTGCCAGCTCACCCGGGACAGTCCAAGAGACCCAGTACTTC. This codes for CASSPGTVQETQYF.

The chain joins TRBV14 to TRBJ2-1; D not resolved. The CDR3 is made up of 13 amino acids. Germline CDR1 and CDR2: SGHDN and FVKESK. With 0 bases removed from V and 10 bases from J, the gap between germline ends came to 10 bases. DNA for the CDR3: TGTGCCAGCAGCCAAGAAGAGTTCCACGAGCAGTTCTTC. Amino acids: CASSQEEFHEQFF.

J is TRBJ1-2 and V is TRBV7-8, with D uncertain. The CDR3 is made up of 13 amino acids. The V end was cut by 5 bases, the J end by 3 bases, with 10 bases between. Germline CDR1 and CDR2: SGHVS and FQNEAQ. The CDR3 DNA follows: TGTGCCAGCAGCCCTATCGGGGACTATGGCTACACCTTC. This encodes CASSPIGDYGYTF.

This sequence joins TRBV6-5 and TRBJ1-5; no reliable D call. Germline lookup yields CDR1 MNHEY and CDR2 SVGAGI. The CDR3 loop spans 15 amino acids. V lost 2 bases and J lost 3, with 11 bases in between. The chain's CDR3 is CASSYARPSNQPQHF. The DNA of the CDR3 is TGTGCCAGCAGTTACGCGAGGCCCTCCAATCAGCCCCAGCATTTT.

This chain uses TRBV5-1 with TRBJ1-2; TRBD1 might be the D (6 bases). In germline, CDR1 is SGHRS, CDR2 YFSETQ. The CDR3 is made up of 14 amino acids. V was trimmed by 4 bases and J by 3 bases, leaving 13 bases between them. The CDR3 nucleotides are TGCGCCAGCAGCCCCCAGGGGCGTGACTATGGCTACACCTTC. Translated, it gives CASSPQGRDYGYTF.

In its sample, this clone was seen once. The gene calls are TRBV5-3 and TRBJ1-4, with D uncertain. TRBV5-3 belongs to the ORF category, with a function that is uncertain. V dropped 5 bases and J dropped 8 bases, with 13 bases sitting between them. This CDR3 has 13 residues. CDR3 amino acids: CARRSGLREKLFF. The CDR3 region has the DNA TGTGCCAGAAGGTCGGGATTGAGGGAAAAACTGTTTTTT.

The rearrangement uses TRBV7-9 and TRBJ2-7; TRBD2 matches at 7 bases. This CDR3 comprises 14 residues. Germline V gene sequence: CDR1 SEHNR, CDR2 FQNEAQ (reference sequence). The junction had 5 bases not matched to a gene; V was cut back by 4 bases and J by 2 bases. The CDR3 here is CASSSGGNTYEQYF. In DNA form, the CDR3 reads TGTGCCAGCAGCTCCGGGGGGAACACCTACGAGCAGTACTTC.

The chain combines TRBV27 with TRBJ2-7, with D maybe TRBD1 (6 bases). V was pared by 6 bases and J by 0 bases, with 12 bases between. This CDR3 has 14 residues. CDR1 and CDR2 from the germline V gene are MNHEY and SMNVEV (reference sequence). In DNA, the CDR3 is TGTGCCAGCAGACCAGGGGTCATCTCCTACGAGCAGTACTTC. This gives the protein CASRPGVISYEQYF.

This chain connects TRBV7-2 to TRBJ2-3; TRBD2 matches 12 bases. The CDR3 extends over 18 amino acids. J lost 8 bases, V lost 5 bases, and 17 bases had no gene match. CDR1 and CDR2 (germline): SGHTA, FQGNSA. The CDR3 protein is CASSPGGWASGGVGTQYF. The CDR3 region has the DNA TGTGCCAGCAGCCCCGGGGGGTGGGCTAGCGGGGGGGTAGGTACGCAGTATTTT.

The chain combines TRBV6-1 with TRBJ2-5, with 9 bases identical to TRBD1. The J call may be wrong; the DNA end is better matched by TRBJ2-7. This CDR3 is 15 amino acids long. Per the germline V gene, CDR1 is MNHNS and CDR2 is SASEGT. This chain's CDR3 is CASSAPGQGQYEQYF. CDR3 in DNA: TGTGCCAGCAGTGCACCGGGACAGGGTCAGTACGAGCAGTACTTC.

This clone was counted once. DNA of the CDR3: TGTGCCAGCAGCTTGTTTGCGGGAGGGGGCACAGATACGCAGTATTTT. Translated, it gives CASSLFAGGGTDTQYF. This chain links TRBV5-6 with TRBJ2-3; 9 bases are shared with TRBD2. CDR3 length: 16 residues. The J segment lost 1 base and the V segment lost 1 base, leaving 4 bases of the junction unmatched. The germline V gene encodes CDR1 SGHDT and CDR2 YYEEEE.

CDR3 in amino acids: CAWSRVRELFF. For the CDR3, the DNA is TGTGCCTGGAGCCGCGTCCGGGAGCTGTTTTTT. J is TRBJ2-2 and V is TRBV30, with D hard to call. The CDR3 loop spans 11 amino acids. Per germline, CDR1 GTSNPN and CDR2 SVGIG (reference sequence). With 3 bases removed from V and 9 bases from J, the gap between germline ends came to 8 bases.